This T cell receptor (beta chain) was recorded in a study of T-cell memory formation after mild COVID-19. The wider study: Among the donors, TCR clusters were largely specific to each donor. Notes on the study in general: Contracting clones from day 15 to 85 showed balanced CD4/CD8; later expanders favored CD4+. Pre-infection memory carried some responding clones, suggesting that cross-reactive memory joined.

Trimming shortened V by 3 bases and J by 7 bases, and 14 bases separated the two germline ends. The CDR3 is made up of 14 amino acids. The germline V gene has CDR1 SGHDT and CDR2 YYEEEE. The TCR alpha and TCR beta cDNA libraries, bearing sample barcodes and UMIs, were generated by 5'RACE using constant-segment primers. TCRdb re-called the 5' RACE reads through MiXCR, storing one row per CDR3 protein. The table lists around 100,000 distinct CDR3 sequences, about 20% of them singletons. On this clonotype: What it binds is unknown.

This sequence joins TRBV5-6 and TRBJ2-4; D is possibly TRBD2 (5 bases). This TCR was recovered from a man in his late teens or twenties who had mild COVID-19 (a few samples of this study predate the infection). Cell type and time point are not known. The sample comprised PBMCs or a T cell subset sorted from them (not recorded which). CDR3 DNA: TGTGCCAGCAGCTCAGGTGAGGGTGGTAACATTCAGTACTTC. Amino acids: CASSSGEGGNIQYF.